One sample yielded the 20 T cell receptor beta chains listed below, sequenced in a study of shared clonotypes between healthy human individuals. The assay was immunoSEQ multiplex PCR, and TCRdb's table has in-frame clones only and misses some. Among roughly 2.6 million clones listed, around nine tenths were seen once. The specimen sequenced was naive CD4+ T cells sorted from blood. Subset indicated: CD45RA+ positively selected. Receptors were obtained from a man aged 18-30 years in good health.

The chain uses TRBV5-1 and TRBJ2-3, with 11 bases fitting TRBD1. Germline CDR1 is SGHRS and CDR2 is YFSETQ. The CDR3 length is 16 residues. J lost 1 base, V lost 6 bases, and 7 bases had no gene match. The CDR3 DNA sequence: TGCGCCAGCACCCCGGGACAGGGGGTAGGCACAGATACGCAGTATTTT. Protein: CASTPGQGVGTDTQYF.

Written as DNA, the CDR3 is TGTGCCATCAGTGGGGCAAACATGGCTAATGAGCAGTTCTTC. It yields the protein CAISGANMANEQFF. The chain has TRBV10-3 and TRBJ2-1; D is unclear. V was trimmed by 4 bases and J by 7 bases, leaving 14 bases between them. Germline V gene sequence: CDR1 ENHRY, CDR2 SYGVKD. The CDR3 runs 14 residues.

This chain links TRBV5-5 with TRBJ1-4; D unresolved. The CDR3 totals 15 residues. Germline-derived CDR1 and CDR2 are SGHKS and YYEKEE (reference sequence). Trimming cost V 0 bases and J 3 bases, with 9 bases left between them. CDR3 sequence reads: CASSLDWSPNEKLFF. DNA for the CDR3: TGTGCCAGCAGCTTGGATTGGTCACCTAATGAAAAACTGTTTTTT.

This clone was detected only once. CDR3 residues: CASRRDTYNEQFF. The CDR3 DNA reads as TGTGCCAGCAGGCGAGACACCTACAATGAGCAGTTCTTC. This chain joins TRBV2 and TRBJ2-1; D ambiguous. The CDR3 extends over 13 amino acids. V lost 6 bases to trimming and J lost 2 bases, with 8 bases between them. CDR1 and CDR2 (germline): SNHLY, FYNNEI.

The V gene is TRBV6-5, the J gene TRBJ2-2; 8 bases map to TRBD2. J was trimmed by 5 bases and V by 10 bases; bases with no gene match: 9. CDR1 and CDR2 (germline): MNHEY, SVGAGI. This CDR3 has 14 residues. CDR3 sequence reads: CATSRGGKTGELFF. CDR3 in DNA: TGTGCCACCAGCCGGGGGGGCAAGACCGGGGAGCTGTTTTTT.

This clone occurred once. V and J are TRBV25-1 and TRBJ2-1, with D possibly being TRBD2 (7 bases). Trimming shortened V by 3 bases and J by 7 bases, and 13 bases separated the two germline ends. The CDR3 contains 14 residues. The germline CDR1 and CDR2 sequences are MGHDK and SYGVNS. CDR3 residues: CASSDVGGLNEQFF. CDR3 in DNA: TGTGCCAGCAGTGATGTCGGGGGGCTGAATGAGCAGTTCTTC.

The chain joins TRBV29-1 to TRBJ2-2; 8 bases fit TRBD1. The J segment lost 2 bases and the V segment lost 2 bases, leaving 4 bases of the junction unmatched. This CDR3 has 15 amino acids. Per the germline V gene, CDR1 is SQVTM and CDR2 is ANQGSEA. The DNA for the CDR3 is TGCAGCGTTGAACAGGGGGCGCGAAACACCGGGGAGCTGTTTTTT. This sequence encodes CSVEQGARNTGELFF.

The V call is TRBV4-1, the J call TRBJ1-4; 7 nucleotides agree with TRBD1. Germline lookup yields CDR1 MGHRA and CDR2 YSYEKL. V shed 1 base, J shed 8 bases, and the junction held 7 bases outside the gene matches. The CDR3 runs 15 residues. Here the CDR3 reads CASSQGDSDSEKLFF. In nucleotides, the CDR3 is TGCGCCAGCAGCCAAGGGGACAGCGACTCGGAAAAACTGTTTTTT.

As regards this clone: An end of the junction differs from the germline gene, which may be a read error. This rearrangement joins TRBV7-9 to TRBJ2-3; the D is unclear. The germline V gene has CDR1 SEHNR and CDR2 FQNEAQ (reference sequence). This CDR3 has 15 residues. The CDR3 is CASTLWQLGTDTQYF. The DNA of the CDR3 is TGTGCCAGCACCTTATGGCAGTTGGGGACAGATACGCAGTATTTT.

J is TRBJ1-1 and V is TRBV6-5; D gene ambiguous. V lost 7 bases and J lost 0, with 12 bases in between. CDR3 length: 14 residues. Germline V gene lookup returns CDR1 MNHEY and CDR2 SVGAGI. CDR3 sequence (DNA): TGTGCCAGCACTCGGCAGCCAATGAACACTGAAGCTTTCTTT. This encodes CASTRQPMNTEAFF.

The chain carries TRBV12-5 and TRBJ1-1; D ambiguous. The length of the CDR3 is 13 residues. Trimming pared 3 bases from V and 5 bases from J, leaving 10 bases between. CDR1 is LGHNT, CDR2 FRNRAP, per germline. CDR3 DNA sequence: TGTGCTAGTGGTTTAAGGGAGAGGACTGAAGCTTTCTTT. Translating gives CASGLRERTEAFF.

The V gene is TRBV10-3, the J gene TRBJ2-1, with a weak D call TRBD2 (6 bases). Trimming took off 3 bases at V and 9 bases at J, with 18 bases between the two ends. The CDR3 has 15 residues. Germline V CDR1 and CDR2: ENHRY, SYGVKD. The CDR3 nucleotides read TGTGCCATCAGTGATTGGGGCGGGATCGGGGTTGAGCAGTTCTTC. Translated: CAISDWGGIGVEQFF.

The sample holds one count of this clone. The V gene is TRBV7-9, the J gene TRBJ2-1; TRBD1 matches 9 bases. This CDR3 is 16 amino acids long. CDR1 is SEHNR, CDR2 FQNEAQ, per germline (reference sequence). V dropped 5 bases and J dropped 8; count of bases not matched to a gene: 13. CDR3 in DNA: TGTGCCAGCAGCCCTGGGTCCGGGACAGGGATACATGAGCAGTTCTTC. It specifies CASSPGSGTGIHEQFF.

The chain has TRBV25-1 and TRBJ1-1, with 7 nucleotides matching TRBD1. The CDR3 loop spans 15 amino acids. Trimming took 4 bases from V and 1 from J; bases not matched to a gene: 6. Germline V CDR1 and CDR2: MGHDK, SYGVNS. CDR3 region: CASSATGKANTEAFF. The CDR3 DNA sequence: TGTGCCAGCAGTGCGACAGGGAAAGCGAACACTGAAGCTTTCTTT.

The chain uses TRBV29-1 and TRBJ2-7, with D possibly matching TRBD1 (6 bases). V lost 7 bases and J 5 bases, leaving 24 bases between the germline ends. The CDR3 extends over 15 amino acids. CDR1 SQVTM and CDR2 ANQGSEA come from the germline V gene. The CDR3 sequence: CSALSDSGRGHEQYF. The CDR3 nucleotides read TGCAGCGCTCTGTCCGACTCAGGCAGGGGCCACGAGCAGTACTTC.

This clone has just a few counts. This chain links TRBV5-4 with TRBJ1-1; D remains unclear. Germline V CDR1 and CDR2: SGHNT, YYREEE (reference sequence). This CDR3 has 12 amino acids. V was trimmed by 4 bases and J by 3 bases, leaving 7 bases between them. CDR3 sequence: CASSLIDTEAFF. The CDR3 nucleotides read TGTGCCAGCAGCCTTATAGACACTGAAGCTTTCTTT.

Details on this clone: Different DNA sequences within this sample yield the same CDR3. The rearrangement joins TRBV5-1 to TRBJ1-2; the D gene is possibly TRBD1 (5 bases). The V gene lost 4 bases and the J gene lost 4 bases, with 11 bases spanning the gap. The CDR3 runs to 13 residues. Looked up from germline, CDR1 is SGHRS and CDR2 is YFSETQ. The CDR3, as DNA: TGCGCCAGCAGCGGGACGGGAAGCTATGGCTACACCTTC. Protein product: CASSGTGSYGYTF. Supplemented by reference TRBV5-1 and TRBJ1-2, the full variable domain reads KAGVTQTPRYLIKTRGQQVTLSCSPISGHRSVSWYQQTPGQGLQFLFEYFSETQRNKGNFPGRFSGRQFSNSRSEMNVSTLELGDSALYLCASSGTGSYGYTFGSGTRLTVV.

This clone has only one observation. Other nucleotide sequences from this sample produce the same CDR3. The chain couples TRBV28 to TRBJ2-7; a possible D gene is TRBD1 (5 bases). Germline V gives CDR1 MDHEN, CDR2 SYDVKM. The CDR3 contains 13 residues. The ends were cut back, 6 bases at V and 2 bases at J, with 11 bases in the middle. The CDR3 DNA sequence: TGTGCCAGCAGCCTCAGGGTACCCTACGAGCAGTACTTC. This codes for CASSLRVPYEQYF.

The rearrangement joins TRBV10-2 to TRBJ2-3; 8 positions agree with TRBD1. This CDR3 contains 17 residues. The J segment lost 4 bases and the V segment lost 0 bases, leaving 9 bases of the junction unmatched. CDR1 WSHSY and CDR2 SAAADI come from the germline V gene. The DNA for the CDR3 is TGCGCCAGCAGTGAGTCCGCCTGGACAGGGTCCCCAGATACGCAGTATTTT. Its protein is CASSESAWTGSPDTQYF.

The V call is TRBV19, the J call TRBJ1-6; D might be TRBD1 (6 bases). Trimming cost V 3 bases and J 1 base, with 19 bases left between them. CDR3 length equals 19 residues. Germline CDR1 reads LNHDA; CDR2 reads SQIVND (reference sequence). CDR3 protein: CASSILPGTSGSYNSPLHF. CDR3 DNA: TGTGCCAGTAGTATCCTCCCCGGGACATCGGGTTCCTATAATTCACCCCTCCACTTT.